Described below is a single T cell receptor beta chain sequence and its context. Its antigen remains undetermined. No much larger clone exists at a distance of one base, and base qualities are not known. TCRbeta CDR3 regions were amplified from genomic DNA by means of the immunoSEQ Assay, a bias-controlled multiplex PCR. In the original analysis: Within the assay, amplification of reference gene primers was used to estimate how many nucleated cells each sample contained. To quantify the absolute abundance of each unique TCRbeta CDR3 rearrangement, sequence reads were collapsed and filtered. For each sample, productive Simpson clonality was calculated by taking the square root of Simpson's diversity index across productive rearrangements. Here the immuneACCESS table is served through TCRdb, limited to in-frame sequences with V and J called. Missing clones are a known gap in these copies; in checked studies unresolved V genes cover under half, and the rest lacks a known reason. Clone size and V and J calls were adopted from that table, with D and trimming inferred from the DNA. The sample table records approximately 160,000 clones; about 82% of these occur just once. About 7.3% of the sample lies in the top ten.

The sample is drawn from a study of blood T cell repertoires in COVID-19 (dated by TCRdb to the early 2020s). Regarding the study in general: Collaborator samples came from the United States, Italy and Spain and covered acute and convalescent phases of COVID-19. Nearly every sample came with metadata listing a de-identified subject ID, COVID-19 status, age in years and sex. The prospective study material was composed of cDNA or gDNA derived from T cells, B-cell-depleted T cells, or PBMCs. Samples came from the ongoing ImmuneRACE study (first 160 participants) plus 1,254 subjects from 6 global collaborators. The dataset comprised deeply sampled blood TCRbeta repertoires from subjects exposed to, actively infected with, or recovered from COVID-19. A freely available public database, intended as a resource for researchers studying the immune response to SARS-CoV-2, is where the repertoires were released. Where available, HLA class I and class II types were obtained from metadata supplied by the sample provider rather than from assay-based typing.

The collaborating institutions used their own protocols to collect whole blood in K2EDTA tubes. For TCRbeta analysis, collaborators shipped samples as frozen whole blood, isolated PBMCs, or DNA extracted from either of those sample types. V is cut back by 3 bases and J by 0 bases, with 6 bases in the junction unmatched. The CDR3 covers 15 residues, taking in both the cysteine and the phenylalanine. Kept here is only the CDR3 DNA, which spans 45 bases and is read in frame from base 1. Sequences DFQATT (CDR1) and SNEGSKA (CDR2) are obtained from the germline V gene (reference sequence). The research as a whole found: The quantity of clinical and demographic metadata differed by source and by participant and was supplied without curation.

The rearrangement combines TRBV20-1 with TRBJ2-7, with 9 middle bases fitting TRBD1. Material: peripheral blood. The TCR originated in a man aged 45-65 years with active or convalescent COVID-19. The sequenced DNA: TGCAGTGCTAGTTTCCGGGACAGGGCCTCCTACGAGCAGTACTTC. This yields the protein CSASFRDRASYEQYF.